The present T cell receptor (beta chain) was sequenced within a study of molecular identifiers for immune sequencing clone quantification. A single record per CDR3 protein comes from TCRdb applying MiXCR to the PCR reads. The sample records approximately 320,000 distinct CDR3 sequences, roughly a quarter being singletons. This clonotype appeared a few times. The CDR3 extends over 14 amino acids. V was shortened by 4 bases and J by 4 bases, with 17 bases between the two germline ends. CDR1 and CDR2 from the germline V gene are SQVTM and ANQGSEA. The sequencing sample was made of naive CD8+ T cells from blood, with Jurkat cell RNA spiked in. Stated subset: FACS-sorted CD8+CD4-CCR7+CD45RA+ naive T cells. The chain couples TRBV29-1 to TRBJ2-7; D tentatively fits TRBD1 or TRBD2 (6 bases each). The source of this sequence is a human donor in good health. Some libraries in this study had Jurkat cell RNA spiked in. The CDR3 bases are TGCAGCGTTGTATGGTCGGGGGCGAGGTACGAGCAGTACTTC. This translates into CSVVWSGARYEQYF.